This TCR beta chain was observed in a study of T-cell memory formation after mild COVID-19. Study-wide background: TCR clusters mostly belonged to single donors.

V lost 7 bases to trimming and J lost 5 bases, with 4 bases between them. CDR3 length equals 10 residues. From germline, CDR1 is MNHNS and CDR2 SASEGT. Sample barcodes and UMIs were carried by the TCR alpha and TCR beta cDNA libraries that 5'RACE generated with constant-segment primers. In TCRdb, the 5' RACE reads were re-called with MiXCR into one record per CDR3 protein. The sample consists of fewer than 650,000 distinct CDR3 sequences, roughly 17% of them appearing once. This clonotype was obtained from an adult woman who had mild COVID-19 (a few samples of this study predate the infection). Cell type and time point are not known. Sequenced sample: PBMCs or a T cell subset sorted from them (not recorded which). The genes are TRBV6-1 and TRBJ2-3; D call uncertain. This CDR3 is CASKGDTQYF. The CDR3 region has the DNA TGTGCCAGCAAAGGAGATACGCAGTATTTT.